This TCR beta chain emerged from a study of response to subunit inactivated influenza vaccine. General study findings and limits: Authors suggested few new T cells are recruited by each seasonal influenza vaccination.

TCRdb reanalysed the RT-PCR reads using MiXCR and keeps one entry per CDR3 protein. This table holds some 600,000 distinct CDR3 sequences, approximately 15% found once. About this clonotype: The target antigen is unknown.

The germline CDR1 and CDR2 sequences are SGHRS and YFSETQ. V was clipped by 3 bases and J by 6 bases; unmatched bases: 6. The CDR3 has 14 amino acids. This chain links TRBV5-1 with TRBJ1-1; TRBD1 matches at 9 bases. The sequence was collected from a man aged 50 to 59 who received an inactivated influenza vaccine. The material sequenced was PBMCs from blood, taken approximately 15 days before vaccination. CDR3 in DNA: TGCGCCAGCAGCTCGGGACAGGGAAACGCTGAAGCTTTCTTT. This codes for CASSSGQGNAEAFF.